The 8 T cell receptor beta chains reported below all come from one sample, sequenced in a study of shared clonotypes between healthy human individuals. Method: immunoSEQ multiplex PCR; TCRdb's copy keeps in-frame clones and lacks some. The sample includes about 2.5 million clones, about nine tenths of them seen just once. The source material was naive CD4+ T cells from PBMCs. The subset: CD45RA+ positively selected. The receptors shown here come from a man aged 18 to 29 in good health. Some clones in this sample may be carry-over from other donors' samples.

V and J are TRBV5-1 and TRBJ2-7; D remains unclear. Trimming took 1 base from V and 2 from J, leaving 13 bases between them. Germline V gene data show CDR1 as SGHRS and CDR2 as YFSETQ. The CDR3 is 15 amino acids. The CDR3 reads CASSLHPPLAYEQYF. The CDR3, as DNA: TGCGCCAGCAGCTTGCACCCCCCGTTGGCCTACGAGCAGTACTTC.

The rearrangement uses TRBV4-2 and TRBJ2-1; 7 bases match TRBD2. In germline, CDR1 is LGHNA, CDR2 YNFKEQ. CDR3 size: 17 residues. Losses at the gene ends were 0 bases for V and 8 bases for J; bases not matched to a gene: 13. The CDR3 is CASSQEKIGGRGYEQFF. The CDR3 bases are TGTGCCAGCAGCCAAGAGAAAATCGGCGGGAGAGGGTATGAGCAGTTCTTC.

This clone was recorded a few times. The V gene is TRBV7-9, the J gene TRBJ1-1; tentative D call: TRBD1 (6 bases). The CDR3 extends over 13 amino acids. The V gene lost 2 bases and the J gene lost 6 bases, with 10 bases spanning the gap. CDR1 is SEHNR and CDR2 is FQNEAQ in the germline V gene (reference sequence). As DNA, the CDR3 is TGTGCCAGCAGCTTAAACCCAGGGGCTGAAGCTTTCTTT. Translation gives CASSLNPGAEAFF.

This clone was counted a single time. The rearrangement joins TRBV2 to TRBJ2-2, with TRBD2 as a possible D gene (6 bases). Germline-derived CDR1 and CDR2 are SNHLY and FYNNEI. The V end lost 8 bases, the J end lost 6 bases, and 19 bases lay between the germline ends. The length of the CDR3 is 15 residues. In DNA form, the CDR3 reads TGTGCCAGCCAAGCGGGCCCTAGCGCCTCCGGGGAGCTGTTTTTT. It encodes CASQAGPSASGELFF.

The rearrangement joins TRBV13 to TRBJ1-1; 10 bases are shared with TRBD1. Germline V gives CDR1 PRHDT, CDR2 FYEKMQ (reference sequence). V dropped 5 bases and J dropped 0; count of bases not matched to a gene: 12. This CDR3 has 18 amino acids. DNA of the CDR3: TGTGCCAGCAGCCCACCTTGGGGGACAGGGGCGATGAACACTGAAGCTTTCTTT. Translated, it gives CASSPPWGTGAMNTEAFF.

Comments on this clone: The identical CDR3 is also encoded by other nucleotide sequences in the sample. The CDR3 region has the DNA TGTGCCAGCAGCGTAATTAGCACAGATACGCAGTATTTT. Amino acid sequence: CASSVISTDTQYF. This chain links TRBV9 with TRBJ2-3; D call uncertain. From germline, CDR1 is SGDLS and CDR2 YYNGEE. With 1 base removed from V and 0 bases from J, the gap between germline ends came to 3 bases. This CDR3 is built from 13 residues.

The V gene is TRBV28, the J gene TRBJ2-7; 7 positions match TRBD1. Germline V CDR1 and CDR2: MDHEN, SYDVKM. The CDR3 spans 13 residues. The V segment lost 6 bases and the J segment 3 bases; nucleotides outside the gene matches: 5. The chain's CDR3 is CASSPTGFYEQYF. The CDR3, as DNA: TGTGCCAGCAGCCCGACAGGGTTCTACGAGCAGTACTTC.

The chain has TRBV2 and TRBJ2-5, with D possibly being TRBD1 (5 bases). Between the trimmed V and J ends, which lost 6 bases and 2 bases, there was a span of 10 bases. Germline lookup yields CDR1 SNHLY and CDR2 FYNNEI. The CDR3 is made up of 13 amino acids. Here the CDR3 reads CASRRQLQETQYF. CDR3 nucleotide sequence: TGTGCCAGCAGAAGACAGTTACAAGAGACCCAGTACTTC.